The rows below give T cell receptor beta chains drawn from one sample of a study of blood T cell repertoires in COVID-19. This table comes from immunoSEQ multiplex PCR, and its TCRdb copy is limited to in-frame clones, with some not included. The sample comprises 45,000 to 55,000 clones, approximately 84% of which are singletons, and about 4.2% rests with the top ten. Sequenced sample: peripheral blood. Receptor source: a man aged 50 to 60 with active COVID-19. CDR3s include the opening cysteine and the closing phenylalanine or tryptophan. D genes are given only for firm matches. Size values are once, few and many counts, or a class for expanded clones, and some rows have none.

CDR3nt: TGCGCCAGCAGCGGGCAGGGGACCTACAATGAGCAGTTCTTC
CDR3aa: CASSGQGTYNEQFF
v_gene: TRBV5-1
d_gene: -
abundance: -
j_gene: TRBJ2-1

CDR3nt: TGTGCCAGCAGTGAGGGAGTCTTTGGGCCTAATGAAAAACTGTTTTTT
CDR3aa: CASSEGVFGPNEKLFF
v_gene: TRBV2
d_gene: -
abundance: -
j_gene: TRBJ1-4

CDR3nt: TGTGCCAGTAGTAAGCGGGGGTGGGATTCACCCCTCCACTTT
CDR3aa: CASSKRGWDSPLHF
v_gene: TRBV19
d_gene: -
abundance: -
j_gene: TRBJ1-6

CDR3nt: TGTGCCAGCAGCTTAAAGGGGGCGGTTAAAGGCACTGAAGCTTTCTTT
CDR3aa: CASSLKGAVKGTEAFF
v_gene: TRBV7-9
d_gene: TRBD1
abundance: -
j_gene: TRBJ1-1

CDR3nt: TGTGCCAGCAGTGGGACAGGGGGCCTCTTGCAGTACTTC
CDR3aa: CASSGTGGLLQYF
v_gene: TRBV2
d_gene: TRBD1
abundance: -
j_gene: TRBJ2-7

CDR3nt: TGTGCCAGCAGTAAACAGAGAAACGAGCCTTTCTTT
CDR3aa: CASSKQRNEPFF
v_gene: TRBV6-5
d_gene: -
abundance: once
j_gene: TRBJ1-1

CDR3nt: TGTGCCAGCACCTCCGGACAGGCTGCAACTAATGAAAAACTGTTTTTT
CDR3aa: CASTSGQAATNEKLFF
v_gene: TRBV2
d_gene: TRBD1
abundance: -
j_gene: TRBJ1-4

CDR3nt: TGTGCCAGCAGTTTCGGGGGAACCTACGAGCAGTACTTC
CDR3aa: CASSFGGTYEQYF
v_gene: TRBV27
d_gene: -
abundance: -
j_gene: TRBJ2-7

CDR3nt: TGTGCCAGTAGTGTCCTCGCGGCTAGCGACTACGAGCAGTACTTC
CDR3aa: CASSVLAASDYEQYF
v_gene: TRBV19
d_gene: -
abundance: -
j_gene: TRBJ2-7

CDR3nt: TGTGCCAGCAGTCGCGTTGGGGGGTCCCAGGAGACCCAGTACTTC
CDR3aa: CASSRVGGSQETQYF
v_gene: TRBV7-9
d_gene: -
abundance: -
j_gene: TRBJ2-5

CDR3nt: TGTGCCAGCAGTTACTCGAAAACAGGGGAGAGTTCACCCCTCCACTTT
CDR3aa: CASSYSKTGESSPLHF
v_gene: TRBV6-6
d_gene: TRBD1
abundance: once
j_gene: TRBJ1-6

CDR3nt: TGTGCCAGCAGCTCCTCCGGGAGGGGCAATCAGCCCCAGCATTTT
CDR3aa: CASSSSGRGNQPQHF
v_gene: TRBV28
d_gene: -
abundance: few
j_gene: TRBJ1-5

CDR3nt: TGTGCCAGCAGTTCGACGACAGGGAAAGGCTACACCTTC
CDR3aa: CASSSTTGKGYTF
v_gene: TRBV6-5
d_gene: TRBD1
abundance: -
j_gene: TRBJ1-2

CDR3nt: TGCGCCCCAAAATCCGGGACAACATTCTCTAGCACAGATACGCAGTATTTT
CDR3aa: CAPKSGTTFSSTDTQYF
v_gene: TRBV10-1
d_gene: -
abundance: -
j_gene: TRBJ2-3

CDR3nt: TGCGCCAGCAGCCCCAGCTGGCGGGGGGGCCTAAATGAGCAGTTCTTC
CDR3aa: CASSPSWRGGLNEQFF
v_gene: TRBV4-1
d_gene: TRBD2
abundance: -
j_gene: TRBJ2-1

CDR3nt: TGCGCCAGCAGCTCCGGGACAACCCTCGGAAACACCATATATTTT
CDR3aa: CASSSGTTLGNTIYF
v_gene: TRBV5-1
d_gene: -
abundance: -
j_gene: TRBJ1-3

CDR3nt: TGTGCCACCGGACAGGGGAGCTCCTACGAGCAGTACTTC
CDR3aa: CATGQGSSYEQYF
v_gene: TRBV24-1
d_gene: TRBD1
abundance: -
j_gene: TRBJ2-7

CDR3nt: TGTGCCATCAGTGTGGTGCGCTCAACTGCTAACTATGGCTACACCTTC
CDR3aa: CAISVVRSTANYGYTF
v_gene: TRBV10-3
d_gene: -
abundance: -
j_gene: TRBJ1-2

CDR3nt: TGCGCCAGCAGCCAGGGGGGAAGCTCCTACAATGAGCAGTTCTTC
CDR3aa: CASSQGGSSYNEQFF
v_gene: TRBV4-3
d_gene: -
abundance: once
j_gene: TRBJ2-1

CDR3nt: TGTGCCAGCAGTTACTCGGTATTGGGAGACACTGAAGCTTTCTTT
CDR3aa: CASSYSVLGDTEAFF
v_gene: TRBV6-2/TRBV6-3
d_gene: -
abundance: few
j_gene: TRBJ1-1

CDR3nt: TGTGCCAGCAGTTACTCCGGGACACTCTCCTACGAGCAGTACTTC
CDR3aa: CASSYSGTLSYEQYF
v_gene: TRBV6-5
d_gene: -
abundance: -
j_gene: TRBJ2-7

CDR3nt: TGTGCCAGCAGCTTTGCGGTCGGAAACACCATATATTTT
CDR3aa: CASSFAVGNTIYF
v_gene: TRBV7-9
d_gene: -
abundance: -
j_gene: TRBJ1-3